Listed below are T cell receptor beta chains from one sample, sequenced in a study of OX40 agonist ivuxolimab in advanced cancers. The repertoire was sequenced with immunoSEQ multiplex PCR; TCRdb's copy has only in-frame clones and lacks some. Among under 100,000 clones, approximately 85% were seen once, and the ten largest hold 2% to 2.5%. Specimen: CD4+ or CD8+ T cells sorted from blood, collected in a trial of the OX40 agonist ivuxolimab. Source of these receptors: an adult with an advanced solid tumor such as melanoma, head and neck, liver or kidney cancer. The CDR3 runs from the conserved cysteine through the conserved F or W. A D gene is named only where the DNA matches it firmly.

CDR3aa: CASRRSGSYNSPLHF; CDR3nt: TGTGCCAGCAGAAGGTCGGGATCCTATAATTCACCCCTCCACTTT; d_gene: .; j_gene: TRBJ1-6; v_gene: TRBV28
CDR3aa: CASSLPSGGPYEQYF; CDR3nt: TGTGCCAGCAGTTTACCTAGCGGGGGTCCCTACGAGCAGTACTTC; d_gene: TRBD2; j_gene: TRBJ2-7; v_gene: TRBV28
CDR3aa: CASSPRVAGDVLSNQPQHF; CDR3nt: TGTGCCAGCTCACCACGGGTCGCAGGAGACGTCCTAAGCAATCAGCCCCAGCATTTT; d_gene: .; j_gene: TRBJ1-5; v_gene: TRBV18
CDR3aa: CAWTKGRLQGRYGYTF; CDR3nt: TGTGCCTGGACCAAAGGGAGACTCCAAGGGAGGTATGGCTACACCTTC; d_gene: .; j_gene: TRBJ1-2; v_gene: TRBV30
CDR3aa: CASSKSLTGNEKLFF; CDR3nt: TGTGCCAGCAGCAAATCCCTGACAGGGAATGAAAAACTGTTTTTT; d_gene: TRBD1; j_gene: TRBJ1-4; v_gene: TRBV7-2
CDR3aa: CASSSGSPLEETQYF; CDR3nt: TGTGCCAGCAGCTCCGGGTCCCCCCTCGAGGAGACCCAGTACTTC; d_gene: .; j_gene: TRBJ2-5; v_gene: TRBV5-4
CDR3aa: CASSRGQGISGNTIYF; CDR3nt: TGCGCCAGCAGCCGAGGACAGGGGATCTCTGGAAACACCATATATTTT; d_gene: TRBD1; j_gene: TRBJ1-3; v_gene: TRBV4-1
CDR3aa: CASSMGTGELFF; CDR3nt: TGTGCCAGTAGTATGGGGACCGGGGAGCTGTTTTTT; d_gene: .; j_gene: TRBJ2-2; v_gene: TRBV19
CDR3aa: CASSYSQGNQPQHF; CDR3nt: TGTGCCAGCAGTTACTCACAGGGCAATCAGCCCCAGCATTTT; d_gene: .; j_gene: TRBJ1-5; v_gene: TRBV6-6
CDR3aa: CASSLWFLLVLGGGTGELFF; CDR3nt: TGTGCCAGCAGTTTATGGTTTTTGCTGGTTCTTGGGGGAGGCACCGGGGAGCTGTTTTTT; d_gene: .; j_gene: TRBJ2-2; v_gene: TRBV27